This is a list of T cell receptor beta chains from one sample in a study of CD8 T cells in ankylosing spondylitis. Using its own MiXCR run on the 5' RACE reads, TCRdb lists one record per CDR3 protein. The table includes about 130,000 distinct CDR3 sequences, about a tenth detected once. The sequenced sample was blood, either unsorted or a sorted T cell fraction (not recorded which). The receptors were sampled from a male donor with ankylosing spondylitis or in good health (not recorded which). The CDR3 runs from the conserved cysteine through the conserved F or W. A D gene is named only where the DNA matches it firmly. Size values are once, few and many counts, or a class for expanded clones, and some rows have none.

>TRBV29-1|TRBD1|TRBJ2-7|many
CSVGPSPRTGPYEQYF
TGCAGCGTTGGACCCTCTCCCCGGACAGGCCCCTACGAGCAGTACTTC
>TRBV19|-|TRBJ2-1|few
CASEKVGAGNEQFF
TGTGCCAGTGAGAAGGTGGGGGCGGGCAATGAGCAGTTCTTC
>TRBV20-1|TRBD2|TRBJ2-5|-
CSASPGGRETQYF
TGCAGTGCTAGTCCGGGAGGGAGAGAGACCCAGTACTTC
>TRBV11-2|-|TRBJ2-1|many
CASSPSGLAGYNEQFF
TGTGCCAGCAGCCCCTCGGGGTTGGCGGGATACAATGAGCAGTTCTTC
>TRBV5-1|TRBD2|TRBJ2-4|many
CASSLSGGMAKNIQYF
TGCGCCAGCAGCTTGTCGGGAGGAATGGCCAAAAACATTCAGTACTTC
>TRBV27|-|TRBJ2-3|-
CASSAHRDRNTQYF
TGTGCCAGCAGTGCACACAGGGATCGAAATACGCAGTATTTT
>TRBV6-2/TRBV6-3|-|TRBJ2-7|many
CASSSFGTKKGRTYEQYF
TGTGCCAGCAGTTCTTTCGGGACGAAAAAGGGGCGAACCTACGAGCAGTACTTC
>TRBV4-2|-|TRBJ1-2|many
CASSQDPRSEGYTF
TGTGCCAGCAGCCAAGATCCCCGTTCCGAGGGCTACACCTTC
>TRBV27|TRBD2|TRBJ2-1|many
CASSLIAGAYNEQFF
TGTGCCAGCAGTTTAATAGCGGGAGCCTACAATGAGCAGTTCTTC
>TRBV20-1|-|TRBJ1-5|many
CSARDSLNQPQHF
TGCAGTGCTAGGGACAGCCTCAATCAGCCCCAGCATTTT
>TRBV10-3|-|TRBJ2-1|many
CAISEFVYNEQFF
TGTGCCATCAGTGAGTTCGTATACAATGAGCAGTTCTTC
>TRBV20-1|-|TRBJ1-1|-
CSASGWGRTEAFF
TGCAGTGCCTCTGGCTGGGGGCGCACTGAAGCTTTCTTT
>TRBV28|-|TRBJ2-1|once
CASSLGRRMKGYNEQFF
TGTGCCAGCAGTTTAGGTCGGCGGATGAAGGGGTACAATGAGCAGTTCTTC
>TRBV12-3/TRBV12-4|-|TRBJ2-2|many
CASSLKSGHYFTGELFF
TGTGCCAGCAGTTTAAAATCGGGGCATTATTTCACCGGGGAGCTGTTTTTT
>TRBV6-5|-|TRBJ2-7|many
CASSYRPAGPSYEQYF
TGTGCCAGCAGTTATCGTCCGGCAGGGCCCTCCTACGAGCAGTACTTC
>TRBV20-1|-|TRBJ2-3|many
CSASPLGSTDTQYF
TGCAGTGCTAGTCCGCTGGGAAGCACAGATACGCAGTATTTT
>TRBV20-1|-|TRBJ2-5|many
CSAQGGIEPKKETQYF
TGCAGTGCTCAAGGCGGGATTGAGCCGAAAAAAGAGACCCAGTACTTC
>TRBV10-3|TRBD2|TRBJ2-1|many
CAISNPGLGYNEQFF
TGTGCCATCAGTAATCCGGGACTAGGATACAATGAGCAGTTCTTC